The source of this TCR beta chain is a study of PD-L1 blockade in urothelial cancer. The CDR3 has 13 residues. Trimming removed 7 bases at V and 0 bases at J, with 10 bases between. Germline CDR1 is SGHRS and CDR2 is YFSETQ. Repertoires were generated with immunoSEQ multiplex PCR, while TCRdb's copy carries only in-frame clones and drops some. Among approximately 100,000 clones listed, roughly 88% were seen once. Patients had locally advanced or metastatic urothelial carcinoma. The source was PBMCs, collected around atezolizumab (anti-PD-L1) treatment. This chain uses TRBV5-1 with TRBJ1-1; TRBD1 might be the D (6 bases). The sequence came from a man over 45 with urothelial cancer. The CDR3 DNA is TGCGCCAGCTCGGACAGATTGAACACTGAAGCTTTCTTT. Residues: CASSDRLNTEAFF.